This TCR beta chain appears in the sequencing data of a study of shared clonotypes between healthy human individuals. In its sample, this clone was seen a few times. Every subset had its genomic DNA shared out evenly among several immunoSEQ plates. The sorted-subset replicate PCRs were given around 200 ng DNA, which is about 30,000 T cell genomes. Source study methods: With immunoSEQ giving junction-only sequences and no quality scores, filtering differed. Assay: immunoSEQ multiplex PCR; the TCRdb copy retains only in-frame clones and omits some. That table furnishes V, J and clone size, whereas the DNA furnished D and trimming. Of almost 750,000 clones in the sample, approximately 72% were seen once. The study separated CD4+ cells into CD45RA+ naive and CD45RA-negative memory subsets. The CDR3 totals 19 residues. Germline loops: CDR1 SGHRS, CDR2 YFSETQ. Trimming at V came to 4 bases and at J to 1 base, leaving 10 bases not matched to a gene.

This clonotype was sampled from a woman aged 25 to 45 in good health. The chain links TRBV5-1 to TRBJ2-3, with 15 bases that match TRBD2. Sequencing was performed on memory CD4+ T cells sorted from blood. Subset: CD45RA-negative fraction. The CDR3 DNA sequence: TGCGCCAGCAGCCTACTCCCGGGACTAGCGGGAGGTGGCACAGATACGCAGTATTTT. Translating it yields CASSLLPGLAGGGTDTQYF.